This T cell receptor (beta chain) was sequenced during a study of T cells in Graves' hyperthyroidism and ophthalmopathy. V lost 8 bases to trimming and J lost 0 bases, with 20 bases between them. The CDR3 has 16 residues. Germline CDR1 reads MDHEN; CDR2 reads SYDVKM. This clonotype showed up just a few times. Amplified TCR beta CDR3 regions derived from RNA transcripts. A first-round RT-PCR of the TCR CDR3 used the HTBI primer set. MiXCR was run by TCRdb on the multiplex PCR reads, yielding one entry per CDR3 protein. The table includes about 600,000 distinct CDR3 sequences, 16% detected once. The chain carries TRBV28 and TRBJ2-7; possible D gene TRBD1, 7 bases. The receptor comes from a middle-aged woman with Graves' ophthalmopathy. The sequenced sample was blood. Here the CDR3 reads CASRNGGQGGSYEQYF. CDR3 coding DNA: TGTGCCAGCCGAAACGGGGGCCAGGGGGGCTCCTACGAGCAGTACTTC.